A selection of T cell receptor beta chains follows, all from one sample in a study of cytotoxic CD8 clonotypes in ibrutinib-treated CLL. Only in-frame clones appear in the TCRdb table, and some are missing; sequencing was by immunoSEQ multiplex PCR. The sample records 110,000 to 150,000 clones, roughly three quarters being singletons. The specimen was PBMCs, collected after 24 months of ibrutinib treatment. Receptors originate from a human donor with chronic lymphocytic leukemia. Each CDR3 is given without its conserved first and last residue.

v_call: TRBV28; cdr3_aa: ASSFRMGQGNEKLF
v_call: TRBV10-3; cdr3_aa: AIRKAEGNNEQF
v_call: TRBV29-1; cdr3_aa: SVDRGSRTEAF
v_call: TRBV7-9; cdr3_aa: ASTPRGNGNTGELF
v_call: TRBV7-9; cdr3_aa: ASSFPTGRFY
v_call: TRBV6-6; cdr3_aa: ASVGTRTNEQF
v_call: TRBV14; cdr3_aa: ASSNRDRVRDTEAF
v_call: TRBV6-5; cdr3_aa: ASSYRDSLSPLH
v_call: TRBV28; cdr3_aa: ASSSGAAGLSYEQY
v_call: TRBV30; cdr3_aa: AWGEGWDYGYT
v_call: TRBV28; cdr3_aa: ASSPGGQNYEQY
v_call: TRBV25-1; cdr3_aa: ASRRGFGELF
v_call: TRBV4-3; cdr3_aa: ASSPSWGNTEAF
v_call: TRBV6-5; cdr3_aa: ASSPGGAHNQPQH
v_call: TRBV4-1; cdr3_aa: ASSPAGGRGIETQY
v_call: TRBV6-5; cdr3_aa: ASSYPGASRGEQY
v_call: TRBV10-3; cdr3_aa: AISEPLSGSGGEQF
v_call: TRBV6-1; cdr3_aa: ASSPPLPRPDTQY
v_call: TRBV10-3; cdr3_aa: AISDGSGGADTQY
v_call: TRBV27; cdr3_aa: ASSLGGFAVEQY
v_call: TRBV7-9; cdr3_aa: ASSLAPKRPQPQH
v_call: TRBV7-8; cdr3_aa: ASSLAGGAGTGELF
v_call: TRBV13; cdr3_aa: ASSPTTGELF
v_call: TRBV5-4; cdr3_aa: ASSLDTGEAF
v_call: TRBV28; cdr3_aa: ASSPALAEYEQY
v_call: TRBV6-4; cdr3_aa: ASSDFGWGVYGYT
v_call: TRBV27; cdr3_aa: ASRSEAGGHNEQF
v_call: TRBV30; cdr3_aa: AWSATTGSPLH
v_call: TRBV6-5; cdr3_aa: ASSYSDDSGNTIY
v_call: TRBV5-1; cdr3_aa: ASSLLRGTDTQY
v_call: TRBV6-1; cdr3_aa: ASNTRTGIYGYT
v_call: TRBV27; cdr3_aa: ASSWRGGFLTDTQY
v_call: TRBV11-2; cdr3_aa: ASSRGVNTGELF
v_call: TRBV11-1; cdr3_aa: ASSRDLADGYT
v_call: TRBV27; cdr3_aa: ASRRQGVRDRYYEQY
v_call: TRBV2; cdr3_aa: ASSGTREETQY
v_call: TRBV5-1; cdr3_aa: ASSLPAPLAQHNEQF
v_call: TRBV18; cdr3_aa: ASSRTGGGLGTDTQY
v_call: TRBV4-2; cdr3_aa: ASSQDRVAAGGRGTQY
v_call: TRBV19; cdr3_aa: ASSIDGPASGRFTGELF
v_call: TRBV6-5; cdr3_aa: ASSYGSGGGRAGEF
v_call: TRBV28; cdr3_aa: ASSPGQGGADTQY
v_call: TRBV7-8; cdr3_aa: ASSSSGGYEQY
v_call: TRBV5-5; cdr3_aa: ASSLALSSGANVLT
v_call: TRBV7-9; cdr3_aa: ASSLVEWGAEASESRD
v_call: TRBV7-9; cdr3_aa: ASTDNTQTYEQY
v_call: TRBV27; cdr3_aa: ASRMTGSQPQH
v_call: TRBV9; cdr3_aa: ASSDPGQGTNYEQY
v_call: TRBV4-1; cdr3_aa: ASSQDVGGGGPQYGYT
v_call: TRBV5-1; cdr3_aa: ASLYGGTGAGELF
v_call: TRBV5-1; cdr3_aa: ASREPSLETQY
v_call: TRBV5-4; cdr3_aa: ASSMDRNTEAF
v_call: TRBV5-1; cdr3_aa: ASSGAGGGYNEQF
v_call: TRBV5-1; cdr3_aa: ASSVSGGDYEQY
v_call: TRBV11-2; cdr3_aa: ASSPQAGVGQPQH